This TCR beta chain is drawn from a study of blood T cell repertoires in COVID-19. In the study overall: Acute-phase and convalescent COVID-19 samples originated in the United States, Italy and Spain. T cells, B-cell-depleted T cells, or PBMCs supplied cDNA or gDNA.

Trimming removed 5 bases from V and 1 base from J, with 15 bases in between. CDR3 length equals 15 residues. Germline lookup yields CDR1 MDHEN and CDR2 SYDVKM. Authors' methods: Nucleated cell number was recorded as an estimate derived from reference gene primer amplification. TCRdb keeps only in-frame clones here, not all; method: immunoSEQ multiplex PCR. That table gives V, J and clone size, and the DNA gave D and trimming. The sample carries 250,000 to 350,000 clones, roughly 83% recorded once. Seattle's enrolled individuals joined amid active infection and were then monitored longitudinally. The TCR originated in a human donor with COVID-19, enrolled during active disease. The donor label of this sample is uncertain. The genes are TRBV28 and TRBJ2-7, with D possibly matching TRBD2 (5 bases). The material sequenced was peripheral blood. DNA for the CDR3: TGTGCCAGCAGTCCCCAGGAGGTTAGGTCCTACGAGCAGTACTTC. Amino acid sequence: CASSPQEVRSYEQYF.